This T cell receptor beta chain was obtained from a study of response to subunit inactivated influenza vaccine. There are many counts of this clonotype. Its antigen is unknown. This CDR3 contains 15 residues. The V segment lost 2 bases and the J segment 5 bases; nucleotides outside the gene matches: 5. Study-level results: Each seasonal influenza vaccination, the authors suggested, recruits few new T cells.

TCRdb called the RT-PCR reads again in MiXCR, with one record for every CDR3 protein. The table records hundreds of thousands of distinct CDR3 sequences, less than 15% of them present only once. V gene TRBV12-3 or TRBV12-4 combines with J gene TRBJ2-5, with 10 positions matching TRBD2. This clonotype was sampled from a man aged 45-65 years who received an inactivated influenza vaccine. The source material was PBMCs from blood, sampled 14 to 15 days before vaccination. CDR3 coding DNA: TGTGCCAGCAGTTTAAGCGGGGGGGCGGTTGAGACCCAGTACTTC. This sequence encodes CASSLSGGAVETQYF.